A selection of T cell receptor beta chains follows, all from one sample in a study of blood T cell repertoires in COVID-19. This table comes from immunoSEQ multiplex PCR, and its TCRdb copy is limited to in-frame clones, with some not included. This sample has approximately 250,000 clones, with 88% found just once. The sequencing input was PBMCs or T cells enriched from blood (not recorded which). The receptors originated from a woman aged 60-75 years in a cohort exposed to, infected with or recovered from COVID-19 (not recorded which). CDR3s include the opening cysteine and the closing phenylalanine or tryptophan. A D gene is named only where the DNA matches it firmly. Clone size is shown for a subset of rows, as once, few, many or a class of expanded clone.

TRBV18	-	TRBD2	TRBJ2-5	TGTGCCAGCTCACCGCGGGAGCTGGGAGAGACCCAGTACTTC	CASSPRELGETQYF
TRBV2	-	-	TRBJ2-7	TGTGCCAGCAGTGATCTCGACAGCAACCCCTACGAGCAGTACTTC	CASSDLDSNPYEQYF
TRBV5-6	-	TRBD1	TRBJ1-1	TGTGCCAGCAGCCCCTGGACAGGGCCCGAAGCTTTCTTT	CASSPWTGPEAFF
TRBV5-6	-	-	TRBJ1-4	TGTGCCAGCAGCCCCCCATCGGGGTACGCTGAAAAACTGTTTTTT	CASSPPSGYAEKLFF
TRBV4-2	-	TRBD2	TRBJ2-1	TGTGCCAGCAGCTTGACCGGGACTAGCGGGAGCAATGAGCAGTTCTTC	CASSLTGTSGSNEQFF
TRBV2	-	TRBD1	TRBJ2-7	TGTGCCACGCGACAGGGTTCCTACGAGCAGTACTTC	CATRQGSYEQYF
TRBV6-1	-	TRBD1	TRBJ1-1	TGTGCCAGCAGTGATCCCGGGACAGTGAACACTGAAGCTTTCTTT	CASSDPGTVNTEAFF
TRBV7-8	-	TRBD1	TRBJ1-1	TGTGCCAGCGGGAAGGACAGGGCGAACACTGAAGCTTTCTTT	CASGKDRANTEAFF
TRBV5-4	-	TRBD1	TRBJ2-3	TGTGCCAGCAGCTTCGGCGGACAGGGGTTTTCAGATACGCAGTATTTT	CASSFGGQGFSDTQYF
TRBV7-6	-	TRBD2	TRBJ2-1	TGTGCCAGCAGCTTAGAGGGACTAGCGGGCCACAATGAGCAGTTCTTC	CASSLEGLAGHNEQFF
TRBV7-8	-	TRBD2	TRBJ2-1	TGTGCCAGCAGCCCCGGGACTAGCGGGAGGGTAATCTACAATGAGCAGTTCTTC	CASSPGTSGRVIYNEQFF
TRBV18	-	TRBD1	TRBJ1-5	TGTGCCAGCTCACCACAAGAAGGGGGCAGTCAGCCCCAGCATTTT	CASSPQEGGSQPQHF
TRBV18	-	-	TRBJ2-5	TGTGCCAGCTCACCAATATCAGGGGCTTTGCGAGAGACCCAGTACTTC	CASSPISGALRETQYF
TRBV3-1/TRBV3-2	-	-	TRBJ2-1	TGTGCCAGCAGTCTACGGTTGGGCCAGGGTGAGCAGTTCTTC	CASSLRLGQGEQFF
TRBV5-1	-	-	TRBJ2-7	TGCGCCAGCAGCTTGGAAAGAGGGTCCTACGAGCAGTACTTC	CASSLERGSYEQYF
TRBV30	-	-	TRBJ2-3	TGTGCCTGGAGTGTAATGGCCGGGTCCTTTGGGACAGATACGCAGTATTTT	CAWSVMAGSFGTDTQYF
TRBV5-1	-	TRBD1	TRBJ2-1	TGCGCCAGCAGCTTCGGACAGGGGGCATACAATGAGCAGTTCTTC	CASSFGQGAYNEQFF
TRBV11-2	-	TRBD1	TRBJ1-1	TGTGCCAGCAGCCGAACAGGGGCCCAATGGGTCGAAGCTTTCTTT	CASSRTGAQWVEAFF
TRBV24-1	-	-	TRBJ2-7	TGTGCCACCAGTGATTTCGCGGGATTCAAGCAGTACTTC	CATSDFAGFKQYF
TRBV19	-	TRBD1	TRBJ2-4	TGTGCCAGTAGCCCCGGACAGGGGATAGCCAAAAACATTCAGTACTTC	CASSPGQGIAKNIQYF
TRBV3-1/TRBV3-2	-	-	TRBJ2-6	TGTGCCAGCAGCCAACAGGGGTCGGGCGGGGCCAACGTCCTGACTTTC	CASSQQGSGGANVLTF
TRBV18	once	-	TRBJ2-7	TGTGCCAGCTCACCACCGACCGGACATAGCTACGAGCAGTACTTC	CASSPPTGHSYEQYF
TRBV7-9	-	TRBD1	TRBJ2-5	TGTGCCAGCAGCTTAGCGACAGGGGGTCAAGAGACCCAGTACTTC	CASSLATGGQETQYF
TRBV28	-	-	TRBJ2-3	TGTGCCAGCAGCCTCAGGGGAAGCACAGATACGCAGTATTTT	CASSLRGSTDTQYF
TRBV5-1	-	-	TRBJ1-5	TGCGCCAGCAGCTTCTCGGGGGAACAGCCCCAGCATTTT	CASSFSGEQPQHF
TRBV15	once	TRBD1	TRBJ2-7	TGTGCCACCAGCAGAGGGGACAGGGGAGAAGACGAGCAGTACTTC	CATSRGDRGEDEQYF
TRBV5-1	-	-	TRBJ1-2	TGCGCCAGCAGCACCACAGGGAACTATGGCTACACCTTC	CASSTTGNYGYTF
TRBV6-5	-	-	TRBJ2-7	TGTGCCAGCAGTTATTCCGGACAGTCCTACGAGCAGTACTTC	CASSYSGQSYEQYF
TRBV28	-	TRBD2	TRBJ2-2	TGTGCCACCCTTATAGCGGGGCACACCGGGGAGCTGTTTTTT	CATLIAGHTGELFF
TRBV28	-	TRBD1	TRBJ1-5	TGTGCCAGCAGGCCGGACAGGGAGAGCAATCAGCCCCAGCATTTT	CASRPDRESNQPQHF
TRBV11-2	-	-	TRBJ2-7	TGTGCCAGCAGCATCGGGACATTCGGCTCCTACGAGCAGTACTTC	CASSIGTFGSYEQYF
TRBV19	-	TRBD1	TRBJ2-7	TGTGCCAGTAGTATGGGGGACAGGGCCTACGAGCAGTACTTC	CASSMGDRAYEQYF
TRBV7-8	-	-	TRBJ2-4	TGTGCCAGCAGCTTTGGCGGGTTAGCCAAAAACATTCAGTACTTC	CASSFGGLAKNIQYF
TRBV6-2/TRBV6-3	-	-	TRBJ1-4	TGTGCCAGCAGTTCGGGTGCAACTAATGAAAAACTGTTTTTT	CASSSGATNEKLFF
TRBV6-6	-	-	TRBJ1-1	TGTGCCACCACCCGCGGGTTAAACACTGAAGCTTTCTTT	CATTRGLNTEAFF
TRBV30	-	TRBD2	TRBJ2-1	TGTGCCTGTCTAGCGGGAGTCGGGAATGAGCAGTTCTTC	CACLAGVGNEQFF
TRBV2	few	TRBD1	TRBJ1-6	TGTGCCAGCAGTCCGGGTGGTGGGACAGGGCGAAGTTCACCCCTCCACTTT	CASSPGGGTGRSSPLHF
TRBV28	-	-	TRBJ2-5	TGTGCCAGCGTTGGGAGGTTTCAAGAGACCCAGTACTTC	CASVGRFQETQYF
TRBV19	-	TRBD2	TRBJ2-3	TGTGCCAGTAGTATTATGGGACTAAAAACGGATACGCAGTATTTT	CASSIMGLKTDTQYF
TRBV28	-	-	TRBJ2-5	TGTGCCAGCAGTTTAGCAGGGGGGTACCAAGAGACCCAGTACTTC	CASSLAGGYQETQYF
TRBV29-1	-	-	TRBJ1-2	TGCAGCGTTGAAGACAGGGACTTC	CSVEDRDF
TRBV18	-	TRBD1	TRBJ2-3	TGTGCCAGCTCACCGCTTCGACAGGGAACTAGCACAGATACGCAGTATTTT	CASSPLRQGTSTDTQYF
TRBV28	-	-	TRBJ2-7	TGTGCCAGCAGTTTCTCGGGCTCCTACGAGCAGTACTTC	CASSFSGSYEQYF
TRBV21-1	-	-	TRBJ2-3	TGTGCCAGCAGCAAAGAGTACAGGGCTAAACGTTGGACAGATACGCAGTATTTT	CASSKEYRAKRWTDTQYF